These 29 T cell receptor beta chains came from one sample sequenced in a study of identical twins. TCRdb processed the 5' RACE reads anew with MiXCR; each CDR3 protein has one entry. The sample carries approximately 530,000 distinct CDR3 sequences, about a fifth recorded once. Separately, the same data were catalogued under a study of yellow fever vaccine responses in identical twins.

The sample comprised CD4+ T cells sorted from blood. These receptors all stem from a woman aged 18 to 35 in good health.

This clonotype was seen repeatedly, ten times or more. The chain recombines TRBV12-3 or TRBV12-4 with TRBJ1-1; D is uncertain. This CDR3 spans 13 amino acids. V lost 8 bases and J lost 3, with 13 bases in between. As DNA, the CDR3 is TGTGCCAGCGGCTTACGGGGAGACACTGAAGCTTTCTTT. Its translation: CASGLRGDTEAFF.

As for this clonotype: A much larger clone lies one base from this, so it may be a read error. The rearrangement joins TRBV29-1 to TRBJ1-1; TRBD1 matches 7 bases. The CDR3 consists of 13 residues. CDR1 and CDR2 from the germline V gene are SQVTM and ANQGSEA. Trimming removed 7 bases from V and 4 bases from J; junction bases left unmatched: 9. The CDR3 region has the DNA TGCAGCGCCAGGGACAGCGGTAGCACTGAAGCTTTCTTT. It encodes CSARDSGSTEAFF.

This clonotype was observed a few times. The J gene is TRBJ2-2, the V gene TRBV29-1; TRBD2 agrees at 11 bases. Germline V CDR1 and CDR2: SQVTM, ANQGSEA. J lost 1 base, V lost 8 bases, and 3 bases had no gene match. CDR3 size: 14 residues. CDR3 amino acids: CSFGTSGNTGELFF. The CDR3, as DNA: TGCAGCTTCGGGACTAGCGGGAACACCGGGGAGCTGTTTTTT.

This clonotype occurred a few times. DNA of the CDR3: TGTGCCAGCAGCTTAGAGGCAGGGGCGACCTACGAGCAGTACGTC. This translates into CASSLEAGATYEQYV. The chain joins TRBV7-8 to TRBJ2-7; a possible D gene is TRBD1 (6 bases). With 1 base removed from V and 2 bases from J, the gap between germline ends came to 12 bases. The CDR3 runs to 15 residues. Looked up from germline, CDR1 is SGHVS and CDR2 is FQNEAQ.

This clonotype was seen at least ten times. The rearrangement uses TRBV5-5 and TRBJ2-7; 8 positions match TRBD1. The CDR3 is 15 amino acids. The V segment lost 2 bases and the J segment 4 bases; nucleotides outside the gene matches: 8. CDR1 and CDR2 (germline): SGHKS, YYEKEE (reference sequence). CDR3 coding DNA: TGTGCCAGCAGCTTAGGGCAGGGGGCGCAATACGAGCAGTACTTC. Protein sequence: CASSLGQGAQYEQYF.

This clonotype was observed a handful of times. This rearrangement joins TRBV3-1 to TRBJ2-4; the D is unclear. V lost 2 bases to trimming and J lost 4 bases, with 9 bases between them. This CDR3 has 14 residues. From germline, CDR1 is LGHDT and CDR2 YNNKEL (reference sequence). The CDR3 loop is CASSQYPDKNIQYF. The CDR3 bases are TGTGCCAGCAGCCAATATCCTGATAAAAACATTCAGTACTTC.

The table lists this clonotype with a few counts. V gene TRBV29-1 combines with J gene TRBJ2-1, with D perhaps being TRBD1 or TRBD2 (5 bases each). Germline CDR1 and CDR2: SQVTM and ANQGSEA. V shed 6 bases and J shed 5 bases, with 17 bases lying between them. CDR3 size: 14 residues. CDR3 region: CSVGDQNRNNEQFF. CDR3 coding DNA: TGCAGCGTGGGGGACCAAAACCGAAACAATGAGCAGTTCTTC.

The J gene is TRBJ2-5, the V gene TRBV7-8; 7 bases line up with TRBD1. V was pared by 5 bases and J by 4 bases, with 10 bases of the junction left unmatched. Germline-derived CDR1 and CDR2 are SGHVS and FQNEAQ. The CDR3 spans 15 residues. The chain's CDR3 is CASSQQGSRAETQYF. CDR3 sequence (DNA): TGTGCCAGCAGCCAACAGGGGAGTAGAGCAGAGACCCAGTACTTC.

This chain connects TRBV20-1 to TRBJ1-5; 9 nucleotides align to TRBD1. Germline CDR1 reads DFQATT; CDR2 reads SNEGSKA (reference sequence). This CDR3 spans 15 amino acids. With 2 bases clipped from V and 5 bases from J, the junction kept 7 bases outside the gene matches. The CDR3 loop is CSARIGTGGYQPQHF. The CDR3 nucleotides are TGCAGTGCTAGAATAGGCACAGGGGGCTATCAGCCCCAGCATTTT.

This clonotype was counted between two and nine times. The genes are TRBV7-2 and TRBJ1-1; D may be TRBD1 (5 bases). The CDR3 is made up of 16 amino acids. Germline CDR1 reads SGHTA; CDR2 reads FQGNSA. V was shortened by 4 bases and J by 4 bases, with 19 bases between the two germline ends. CDR3 in amino acids: CASSSSAVLRGTEAFF. In DNA form, the CDR3 reads TGTGCCAGCAGCTCCTCCGCCGTGCTAAGGGGCACTGAAGCTTTCTTT.

A few counts support this clonotype. V is TRBV6-2 or TRBV6-3 and J is TRBJ2-1, with 8 bases identical to TRBD2. This CDR3 comprises 15 residues. CDR1 and CDR2 (germline): MNHEY, SVGEGT. V lost 0 bases to trimming and J lost 7 bases; unmatched junction nucleotides: 5. The CDR3 nucleotides are TGTGCCAGCAGTTACTCGGGGCGCGGGAGGAATGAGCAGTTCTTC. It specifies CASSYSGRGRNEQFF.

The gene calls are TRBV5-1 and TRBJ2-1; TRBD1 aligns across 9 bases. V was clipped by 4 bases and J by 6 bases; unmatched bases: 11. In germline, CDR1 is SGHRS, CDR2 YFSETQ. This CDR3 contains 16 residues. The CDR3 bases are TGCGCCAGCAGCGCCTCCGGGGGACAGGGTTCCAATGAGCAGTTCTTC. This codes for CASSASGGQGSNEQFF.

A few counts support this clonotype. This sequence joins TRBV12-3 or TRBV12-4 and TRBJ2-1; the match to TRBD1 covers 8 bases. CDR3 size: 15 residues. V lost 5 bases, J lost 7 bases, and 10 bases stayed unmatched. In nucleotides, the CDR3 is TGTGCCAGCAGTATCGGGACAGGTGTGCAAAATGAGCAGTTCTTC. Amino acids: CASSIGTGVQNEQFF.

The V and J genes are TRBV12-3 or TRBV12-4 and TRBJ2-2; D is possibly TRBD1 (5 bases). The CDR3 runs to 14 residues. Trimming left V 6 bases short and J 4 bases short, with 12 bases between. As DNA, the CDR3 is TGTGCCAGCAGGCCAGGGATCGGCACCGGGGAGCTGTTTTTT. Its translation is CASRPGIGTGELFF.

This clonotype was counted a few times. The gene calls are TRBV5-1 and TRBJ2-2; D gene unclear. CDR3 size: 15 residues. CDR1 SGHRS and CDR2 YFSETQ come from the germline V gene. The germline V and J ends were trimmed by 0 bases and 4 bases, with 10 bases remaining between them. The CDR3 is CASSLVPGFTGELFF. The CDR3 DNA reads as TGCGCCAGCAGCTTGGTACCAGGATTCACCGGGGAGCTGTTTTTT.

This clonotype came up many times. The J gene is TRBJ2-1, the V gene TRBV5-1; 8 positions match TRBD2. This CDR3 comprises 14 residues. In germline, CDR1 is SGHRS, CDR2 YFSETQ. Losses at the gene ends were 0 bases for V and 9 bases for J; bases not matched to a gene: 5. CDR3 sequence (DNA): TGCGCCAGCAGCTTGGCATCTAGCGGGTTTGAGCAGTTCTTC. This sequence encodes CASSLASSGFEQFF.

In this sample, this clonotype turned up a few times. This chain joins TRBV11-2 and TRBJ2-1; a possible D gene is TRBD2 (5 bases). Germline loops: CDR1 SGHAT, CDR2 FQNNGV. The ends were cut back, 4 bases at V and 0 bases at J, with 13 bases in the middle. The CDR3 extends over 16 amino acids. CDR3 region: CASSYSAESSYNEQFF. CDR3 in DNA: TGTGCCAGCAGCTATTCAGCGGAGAGCTCCTACAATGAGCAGTTCTTC. Drawing the rest from reference TRBV11-2 and TRBJ2-1, the complete variable domain is EAGVAQSPRYKIIEKRQSVAFWCNPISGHATLYWYQQILGQGPKLLIQFQNNGVVDDSQLPKDRFSAERLKGVDSTLKIQPAKLEDSAVYLCASSYSAESSYNEQFFGPGTRLTVL.

This clonotype was counted ten times or more. This sequence joins TRBV12-3 or TRBV12-4 and TRBJ1-5; D might be TRBD1 (5 bases). V gave up 3 bases and J gave up 5 bases, with 11 bases separating them. CDR3 size: 14 residues. CDR3 amino acids: CASSFRGPHQPQHF. The DNA for the CDR3 is TGTGCCAGCAGTTTTCGGGGCCCCCATCAGCCCCAGCATTTT.

This clonotype was seen a few times. The chain joins TRBV20-1 to TRBJ2-5; the D is unclear. This CDR3 spans 12 amino acids. V was trimmed by 8 bases and J by 5 bases, leaving 15 bases between them. CDR1 and CDR2 (germline): DFQATT, SNEGSKA (reference sequence). CDR3 in amino acids: CSPSDDGETQYF. The CDR3 DNA reads as TGCAGTCCCTCCGATGATGGGGAGACCCAGTACTTC.

This clonotype was observed a few times. The V and J genes are TRBV10-3 and TRBJ2-3; D uncertain. The V and J ends lost 4 bases and 2 bases respectively, with 10 bases between them. CDR1 is ENHRY, CDR2 SYGVKD, per germline. The CDR3 length is 14 residues. CDR3 loop: CAISAGGNTDTQYF. The DNA of the CDR3 is TGTGCCATCAGTGCGGGCGGTAACACAGATACGCAGTATTTT.

The gene calls are TRBV20-1 and TRBJ2-7; TRBD1 matches 9 bases. Germline V CDR1 and CDR2: DFQATT, SNEGSKA (reference sequence). V lost 3 bases and J lost 3; bases outside the gene matches: 6. CDR3 length: 14 amino acids. The CDR3 here is CSASWTGDVYEQYV. Written as DNA, the CDR3 is TGCAGTGCTAGTTGGACAGGGGATGTCTACGAGCAGTACGTC.

The gene calls are TRBV5-5 and TRBJ2-7; D is unclear. Trimming removed 0 bases from V and 0 bases from J, with 13 bases in between. The CDR3 totals 16 residues. From germline, CDR1 is SGHKS and CDR2 YYEKEE (reference sequence). CDR3 amino acids: CASSLVGSRISYEQYF. Written as DNA, the CDR3 is TGTGCCAGCAGCTTGGTCGGTTCCCGAATCTCCTACGAGCAGTACTTC. The entire variable domain, with the rest obtained from reference TRBV5-5 and TRBJ2-7, is as follows: DAGVTQSPTHLIKTRGQQVTLRCSPISGHKSVSWYQQVLGQGPQFIFQYYEKEERGRGNFPDRFSARQFPNYSSELNVNALLLGDSALYLCASSLVGSRISYEQYFGPGTRLTVT.

The J gene is TRBJ2-7, the V gene TRBV10-3; 10 bases line up with TRBD2. V lost 10 bases to trimming and J lost 5 bases; unmatched junction nucleotides: 26. This CDR3 is 19 amino acids long. Germline values: CDR1 ENHRY, CDR2 SYGVKD. CDR3 in DNA: TGTGCCACCAAGGCGGCGGGGGTGCTAGCGGGAGTGGGGCTCCACGAGCAGTACTTC. As protein: CATKAAGVLAGVGLHEQYF.

The chain has TRBV29-1 and TRBJ2-4; 9 nucleotides match TRBD1. From germline, CDR1 is SQVTM and CDR2 ANQGSEA. The trim removed 5 bases at V and 2 bases at J, leaving 10 bases unmatched. The CDR3 loop spans 16 amino acids. The DNA of the CDR3 is TGCAGCGTTCTCACAGGGGGCGCAGAGACCAAAAACATTCAGTACTTC. Encoded protein: CSVLTGGAETKNIQYF.

V is TRBV12-3 or TRBV12-4 and J is TRBJ2-1, with D perhaps matching TRBD1 or TRBD2 (5 bases each). Trimming removed 3 bases from V and 8 bases from J, with 20 bases in between. The CDR3 covers 16 residues. The CDR3 DNA sequence: TGTGCCAGCAGTTTGGGGGAACCGGGAACCCTCTATGAGCAGTTCTTC. It yields the protein CASSLGEPGTLYEQFF.

The sample holds a few counts of this clonotype. The chain links TRBV2 to TRBJ2-1; D remains ambiguous. CDR1 SNHLY and CDR2 FYNNEI come from the germline V gene. Trimming removed 3 bases at V and 4 bases at J, with 7 bases between. This CDR3 contains 13 residues. CDR3 loop: CASSELEYNEQFF. Written as DNA, the CDR3 is TGTGCCAGCAGTGAGTTGGAGTACAATGAGCAGTTCTTC.

The chain employs TRBV12-3 or TRBV12-4 and TRBJ2-5; 11 bases map to TRBD2. This CDR3 is 16 amino acids long. J lost 5 bases, V lost 6 bases, and 11 bases had no gene match. The CDR3 protein is CASRALSGGAGETQYF. Here the CDR3 DNA reads TGTGCCAGCAGGGCCCTTAGCGGGGGGGCCGGGGAGACCCAGTACTTC.

The CDR3 coding sequence is TGCAGTGCTCAAAAAGCGGGGGGGCCCGGGACCGGGGAGCTGTTTTTT. Amino acids: CSAQKAGGPGTGELFF. The chain couples TRBV20-1 to TRBJ2-2; 10 bases line up with TRBD2. Germline values: CDR1 DFQATT, CDR2 SNEGSKA (reference sequence). This CDR3 has 16 amino acids. After removal of 5 bases from V and 5 bases from J, the junction contained 11 bases not matched to a gene.

This chain joins TRBV4-1 and TRBJ2-7; maybe TRBD1 (6 bases). The V gene lost 4 bases and the J gene lost 2 bases, with 9 bases spanning the gap. The CDR3 is 13 amino acids. Germline values: CDR1 MGHRA, CDR2 YSYEKL. The CDR3: CASSRDTTYEQYV. The CDR3 coding sequence is TGCGCCAGCAGCCGGGACACGACCTACGAGCAGTACGTC.